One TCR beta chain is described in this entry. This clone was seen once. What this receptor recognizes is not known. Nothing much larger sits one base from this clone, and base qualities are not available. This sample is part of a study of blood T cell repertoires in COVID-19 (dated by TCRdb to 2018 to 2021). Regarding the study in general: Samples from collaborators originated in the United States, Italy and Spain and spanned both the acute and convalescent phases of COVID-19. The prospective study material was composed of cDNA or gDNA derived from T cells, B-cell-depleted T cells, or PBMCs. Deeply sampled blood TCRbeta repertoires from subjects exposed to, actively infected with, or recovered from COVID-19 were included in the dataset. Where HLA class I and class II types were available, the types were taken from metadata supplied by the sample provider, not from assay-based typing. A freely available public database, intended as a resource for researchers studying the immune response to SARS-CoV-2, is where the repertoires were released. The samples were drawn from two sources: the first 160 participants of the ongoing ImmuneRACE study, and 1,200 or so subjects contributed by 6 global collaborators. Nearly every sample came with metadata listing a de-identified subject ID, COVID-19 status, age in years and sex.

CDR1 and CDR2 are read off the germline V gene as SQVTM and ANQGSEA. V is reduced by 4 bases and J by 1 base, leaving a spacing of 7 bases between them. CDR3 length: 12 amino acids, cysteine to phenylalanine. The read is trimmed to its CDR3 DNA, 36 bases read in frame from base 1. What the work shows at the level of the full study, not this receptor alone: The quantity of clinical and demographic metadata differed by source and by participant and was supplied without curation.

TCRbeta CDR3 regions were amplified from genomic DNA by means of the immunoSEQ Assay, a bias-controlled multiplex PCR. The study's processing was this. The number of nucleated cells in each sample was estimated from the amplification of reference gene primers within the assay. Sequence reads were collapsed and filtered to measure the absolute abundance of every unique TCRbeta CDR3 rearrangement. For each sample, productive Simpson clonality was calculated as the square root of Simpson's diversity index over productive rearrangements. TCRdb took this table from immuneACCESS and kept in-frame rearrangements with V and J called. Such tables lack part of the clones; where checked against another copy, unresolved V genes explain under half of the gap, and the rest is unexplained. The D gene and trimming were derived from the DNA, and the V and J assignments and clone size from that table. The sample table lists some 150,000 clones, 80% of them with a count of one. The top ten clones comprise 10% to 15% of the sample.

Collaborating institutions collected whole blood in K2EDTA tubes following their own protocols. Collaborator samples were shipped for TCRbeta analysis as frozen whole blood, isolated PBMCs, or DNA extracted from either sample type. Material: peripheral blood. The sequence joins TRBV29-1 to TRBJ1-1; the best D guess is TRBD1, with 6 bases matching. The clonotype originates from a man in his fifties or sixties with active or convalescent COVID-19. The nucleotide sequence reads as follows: TGCAGCGTTGTAGGGGGGAACACTGAAGCTTTCTTT. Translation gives CSVVGGNTEAFF.